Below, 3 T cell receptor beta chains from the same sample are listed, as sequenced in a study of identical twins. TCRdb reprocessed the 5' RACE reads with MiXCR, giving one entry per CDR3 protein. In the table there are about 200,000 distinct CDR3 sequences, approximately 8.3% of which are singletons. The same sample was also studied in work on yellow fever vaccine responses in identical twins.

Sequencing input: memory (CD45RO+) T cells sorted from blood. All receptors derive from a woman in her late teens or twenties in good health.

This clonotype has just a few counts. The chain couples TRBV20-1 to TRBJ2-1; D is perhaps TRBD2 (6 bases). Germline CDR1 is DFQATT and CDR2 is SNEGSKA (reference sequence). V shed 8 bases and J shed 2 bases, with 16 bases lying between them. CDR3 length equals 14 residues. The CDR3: CSPRVLAPYNEQFF. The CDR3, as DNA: TGCAGTCCGCGGGTGCTAGCGCCCTACAATGAGCAGTTCTTC.

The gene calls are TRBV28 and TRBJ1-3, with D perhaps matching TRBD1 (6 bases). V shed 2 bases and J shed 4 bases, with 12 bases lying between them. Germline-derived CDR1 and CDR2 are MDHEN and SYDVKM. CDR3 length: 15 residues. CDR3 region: CASSLGQGPGNTIYF. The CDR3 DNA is TGTGCCAGCAGTTTAGGGCAGGGGCCCGGAAACACCATATATTTT.

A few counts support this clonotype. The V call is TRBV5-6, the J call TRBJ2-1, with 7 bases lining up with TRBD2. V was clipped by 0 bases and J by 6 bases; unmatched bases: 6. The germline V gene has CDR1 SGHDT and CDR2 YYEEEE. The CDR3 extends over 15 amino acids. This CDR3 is CASSLGGRATNEQFF. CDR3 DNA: TGTGCCAGCAGCTTGGGGGGGAGGGCCACCAATGAGCAGTTCTTC.